These T cell receptor beta chains were read from a single sample in a study of control samples from healthy donors and cancer patients. Repertoires were generated with immunoSEQ multiplex PCR, while TCRdb's copy carries only in-frame clones and drops some. The data show about 83,000 clones, about nine tenths seen once. The source material was blood. The receptor set was obtained from a man between 50 and 59 years old in good health. Both conserved end residues are part of each CDR3. The D gene is left open where the match is weak.

>TRBD1|TRBV7-9
CASSSTGSNTEAFF
>-|TRBV11-2
CASSPLGKGNTEAFF
>-|TRBV7-2
CASSQVRHTEAFF
>-|TRBV4-2
CASSQDGINQPQHF
>-|TRBV7-2
CASSFQTSLSSRNTIYF
>-|TRBV6-2/TRBV6-3
CASSSPWAKNTEAFF
>-|TRBV7-9
CASSLALYNEQFF
>-|TRBV19
CASSPGQRYGYTF
>-|TRBV4-2
CASSQEVSYTFNTF
>-|TRBV18
CASSPGNSPLHF
>-|TRBV5-1
CASSLGNPNYGYTF
>-|TRBV20-1
CSARDGYTF
>TRBD2|TRBV18
CASSPRTSGGEETQYF
>-|TRBV7-9
CASSASQGRFTEAFF
>TRBD1|TRBV6-6
CASSKTGGGEKLFF
>TRBD1|TRBV9
CASSAGQRFNSPLHF
>TRBD1|TRBV7-9
CASSQGSGTGVGGANVLTF
>-|TRBV6-6
CATLTYRENIQYF
>TRBD2|TRBV9
CASSVGPGGLSVEQFF
>-|TRBV2
CASSPGTGRRDTQYF
>-|TRBV2
CASSATAGSSGNTIYF
>-|TRBV30
CAWNPTGTTEAFF
>-|TRBV10-3
CAISEDLREKLFF
>-|TRBV29-1
CSVEIQGSQPQHF
>-|TRBV19
CASSPRRGTGANVLTF
>-|TRBV6-5
CASSYRTQEKLFF
>-|TRBV5-6
CASSWWTTDSRDQPQHF
>-|TRBV27
CASRKQSFWNSPLHF
>-|TRBV18
CASSPPWEGVRSNEQFF